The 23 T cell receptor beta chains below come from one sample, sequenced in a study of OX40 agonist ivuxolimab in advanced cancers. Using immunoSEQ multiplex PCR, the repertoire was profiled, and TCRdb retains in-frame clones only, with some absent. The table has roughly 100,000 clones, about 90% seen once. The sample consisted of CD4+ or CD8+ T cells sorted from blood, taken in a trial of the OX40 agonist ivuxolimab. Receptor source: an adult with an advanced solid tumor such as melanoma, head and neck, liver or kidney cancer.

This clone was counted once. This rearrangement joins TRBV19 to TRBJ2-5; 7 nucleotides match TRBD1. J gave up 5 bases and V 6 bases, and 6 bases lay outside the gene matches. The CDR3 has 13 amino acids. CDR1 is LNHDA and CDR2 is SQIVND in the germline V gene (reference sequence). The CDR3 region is CASRRGPGETQYF. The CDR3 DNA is TGTGCCAGTAGAAGGGGGCCGGGGGAGACCCAGTACTTC.

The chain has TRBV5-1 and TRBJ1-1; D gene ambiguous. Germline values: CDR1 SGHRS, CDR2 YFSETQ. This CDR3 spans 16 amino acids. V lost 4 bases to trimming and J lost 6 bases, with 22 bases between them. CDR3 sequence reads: CASSPRTNTLGPEAFF. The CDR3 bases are TGCGCCAGCAGCCCTAGGACGAACACCCTCGGACCTGAAGCTTTCTTT.

CDR3 bases: TGCGCCAGCAGCCAAGGAGCGGCTTCTGGGGCCAACGTCCTGACTTTC. It is translated as CASSQGAASGANVLTF. V gene TRBV4-1 combines with J gene TRBJ2-6; a weak D match, TRBD2 (5 bases). The CDR3 runs 16 residues. Trimming stripped 1 base from V and 1 base from J, with 8 bases between. Per the germline V gene, CDR1 is MGHRA and CDR2 is YSYEKL.

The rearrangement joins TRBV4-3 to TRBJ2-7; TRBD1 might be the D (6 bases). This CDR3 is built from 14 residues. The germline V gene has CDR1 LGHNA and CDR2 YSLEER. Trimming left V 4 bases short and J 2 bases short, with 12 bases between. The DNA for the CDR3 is TGCGCCAGCAGCCTGGAGACAGGAACCTACGAGCAGTACTTC. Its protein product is CASSLETGTYEQYF.

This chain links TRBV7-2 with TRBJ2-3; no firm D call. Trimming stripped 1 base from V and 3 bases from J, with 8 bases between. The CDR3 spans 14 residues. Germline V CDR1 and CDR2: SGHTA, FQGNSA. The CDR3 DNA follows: TGTGCCAGCAGCTTAGTGGTCAAAACAGATACGCAGTATTTT. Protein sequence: CASSLVVKTDTQYF.

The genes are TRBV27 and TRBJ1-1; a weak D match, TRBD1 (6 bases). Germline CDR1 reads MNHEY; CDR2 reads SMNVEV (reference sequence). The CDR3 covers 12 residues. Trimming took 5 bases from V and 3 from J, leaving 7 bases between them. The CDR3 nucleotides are TGTGCCAGCAGTGGACAGTACACTGAAGCTTTCTTT. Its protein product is CASSGQYTEAFF.

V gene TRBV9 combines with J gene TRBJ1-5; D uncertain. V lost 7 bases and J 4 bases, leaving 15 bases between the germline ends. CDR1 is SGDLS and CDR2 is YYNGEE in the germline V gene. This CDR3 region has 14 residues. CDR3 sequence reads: CASGGMQLNQPQHF. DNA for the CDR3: TGTGCCAGCGGTGGGATGCAGCTGAATCAGCCCCAGCATTTT.

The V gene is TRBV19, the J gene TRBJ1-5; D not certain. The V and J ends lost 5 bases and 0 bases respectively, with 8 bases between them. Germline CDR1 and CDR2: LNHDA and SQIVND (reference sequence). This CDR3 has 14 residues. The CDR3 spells CASSYSNSNQPQHF. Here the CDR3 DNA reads TGTGCCAGTAGTTACAGTAATAGCAATCAGCCCCAGCATTTT. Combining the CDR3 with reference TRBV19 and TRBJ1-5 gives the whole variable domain DGGITQSPKYLFRKEGQNVTLSCEQNLNHDAMYWYRQDPGQGLRLIYYSQIVNDFQKGDIAEGYSVSREKKESFPLTVTSAQKNPTAFYLCASSYSNSNQPQHFGDGTRLSIL.

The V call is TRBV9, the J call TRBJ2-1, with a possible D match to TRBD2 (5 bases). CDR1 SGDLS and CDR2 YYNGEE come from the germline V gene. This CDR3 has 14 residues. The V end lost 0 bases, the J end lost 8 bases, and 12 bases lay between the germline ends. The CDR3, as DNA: TGTGCCAGCAGCGTAGGGACTGGAGGCGATGAGCAGTTCTTC. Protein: CASSVGTGGDEQFF.

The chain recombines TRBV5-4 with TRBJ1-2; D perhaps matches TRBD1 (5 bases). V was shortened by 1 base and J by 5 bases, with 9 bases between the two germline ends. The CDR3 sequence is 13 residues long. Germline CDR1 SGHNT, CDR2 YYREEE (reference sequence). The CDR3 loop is CASSLLGDYGYTF. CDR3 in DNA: TGTGCCAGCAGCTTGTTAGGGGATTATGGCTACACCTTC.

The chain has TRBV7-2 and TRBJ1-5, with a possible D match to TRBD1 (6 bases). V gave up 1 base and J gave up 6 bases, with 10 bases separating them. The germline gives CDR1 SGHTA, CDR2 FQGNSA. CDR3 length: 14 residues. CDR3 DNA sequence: TGTGCCAGCAGCTTAGGGGGGGCAGCTCAGCCCCAGCATTTT. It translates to CASSLGGAAQPQHF.

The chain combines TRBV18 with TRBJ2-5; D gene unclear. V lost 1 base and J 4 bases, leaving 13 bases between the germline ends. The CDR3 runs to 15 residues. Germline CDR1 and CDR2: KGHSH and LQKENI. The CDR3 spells CASSPLQSRRETQYF. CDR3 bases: TGTGCCAGCTCACCACTCCAGTCGAGGCGAGAGACCCAGTACTTC.

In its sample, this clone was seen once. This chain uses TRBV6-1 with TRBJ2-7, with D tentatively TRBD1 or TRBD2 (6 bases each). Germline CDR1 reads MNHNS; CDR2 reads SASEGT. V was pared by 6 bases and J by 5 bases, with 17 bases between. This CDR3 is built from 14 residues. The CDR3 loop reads CASRMGGGVDEQYF. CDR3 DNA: TGTGCCAGCAGGATGGGGGGCGGGGTGGACGAGCAGTACTTC.

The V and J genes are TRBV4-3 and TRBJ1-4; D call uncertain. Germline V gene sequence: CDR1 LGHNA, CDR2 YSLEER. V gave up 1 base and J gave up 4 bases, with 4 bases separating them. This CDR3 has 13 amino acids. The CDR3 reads CASSQAVNEKLFF. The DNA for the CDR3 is TGCGCCAGCAGCCAAGCAGTTAATGAAAAACTGTTTTTT.

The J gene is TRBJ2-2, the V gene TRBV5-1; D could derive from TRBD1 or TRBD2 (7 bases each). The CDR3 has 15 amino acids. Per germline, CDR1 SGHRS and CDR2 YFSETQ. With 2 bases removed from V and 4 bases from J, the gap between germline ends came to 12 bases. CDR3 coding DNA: TGCGCCAGCAGCTTACAGGGGAGGGGCACCGGGGAGCTGTTTTTT. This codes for CASSLQGRGTGELFF.

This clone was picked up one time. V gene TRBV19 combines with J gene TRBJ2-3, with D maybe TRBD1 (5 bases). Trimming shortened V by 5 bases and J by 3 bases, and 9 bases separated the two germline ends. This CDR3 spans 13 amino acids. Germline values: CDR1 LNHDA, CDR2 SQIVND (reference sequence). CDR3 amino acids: CASSDRQTDTQYF. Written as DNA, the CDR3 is TGTGCCAGTAGTGACCGACAGACAGATACGCAGTATTTT.

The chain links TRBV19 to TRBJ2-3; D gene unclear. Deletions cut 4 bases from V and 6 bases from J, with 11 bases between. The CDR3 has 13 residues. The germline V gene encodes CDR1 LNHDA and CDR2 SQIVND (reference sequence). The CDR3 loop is CASSTSTLDTQYF. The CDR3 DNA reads TGTGCCAGTAGTACATCCACACTCGATACGCAGTATTTT.

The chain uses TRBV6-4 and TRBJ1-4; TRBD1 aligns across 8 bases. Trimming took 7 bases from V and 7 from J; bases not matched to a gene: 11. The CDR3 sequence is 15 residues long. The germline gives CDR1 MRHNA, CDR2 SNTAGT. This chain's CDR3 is CASNLKTGVFEKLFF. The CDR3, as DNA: TGTGCCAGCAATCTCAAGACAGGGGTATTTGAAAAACTGTTTTTT.

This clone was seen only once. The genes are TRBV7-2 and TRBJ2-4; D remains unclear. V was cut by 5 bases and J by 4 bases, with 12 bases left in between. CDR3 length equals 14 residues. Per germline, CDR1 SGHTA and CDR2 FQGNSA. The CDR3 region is CASSPASGKNIQYF. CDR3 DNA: TGTGCCAGCAGCCCGGCGTCTGGTAAAAACATTCAGTACTTC.

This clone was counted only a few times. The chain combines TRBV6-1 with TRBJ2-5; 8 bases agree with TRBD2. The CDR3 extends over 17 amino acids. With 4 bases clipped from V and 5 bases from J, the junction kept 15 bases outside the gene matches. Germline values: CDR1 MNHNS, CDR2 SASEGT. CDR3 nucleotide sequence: TGTGCCAGCAGTGCCCCGGCCGCTCGGGGGGGCCAGGAGACCCAGTACTTC. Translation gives CASSAPAARGGQETQYF.

The CDR3 reads CASGGGTSTDTQYF. DNA for the CDR3: TGTGCCAGCGGTGGCGGGACTAGCACAGATACGCAGTATTTT. The chain links TRBV7-9 to TRBJ2-3; tentatively, D is TRBD2 (6 bases). The CDR3 contains 14 residues. Per germline, CDR1 SEHNR and CDR2 FQNEAQ (reference sequence). V lost 8 bases, J lost 0 bases, and 12 bases lay in between.

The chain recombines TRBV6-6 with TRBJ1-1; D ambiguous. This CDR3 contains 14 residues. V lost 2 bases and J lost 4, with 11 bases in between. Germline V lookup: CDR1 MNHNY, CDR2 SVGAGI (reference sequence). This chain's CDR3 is CASSYTEYPTEAFF. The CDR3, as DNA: TGTGCCAGCAGTTACACGGAGTATCCCACTGAAGCTTTCTTT.

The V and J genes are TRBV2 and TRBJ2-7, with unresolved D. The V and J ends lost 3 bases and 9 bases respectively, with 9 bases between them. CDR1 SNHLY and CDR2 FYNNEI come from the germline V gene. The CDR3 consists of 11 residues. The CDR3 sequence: CASSELPSQYF. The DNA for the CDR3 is TGTGCCAGCAGTGAGCTTCCTTCGCAGTACTTC.